Listed here are 17 T cell receptor beta chains from one sample, sequenced in a study of shared clonotypes between healthy human individuals. Generated by immunoSEQ multiplex PCR, the TCRdb table keeps only in-frame clones and is missing some. The table shows about 1 million clones, with 70% to 80% occurring only once. Material: memory CD4+ T cells sorted from blood. This sample's subset: CD45RA-negative fraction. The receptors come from a man aged 18-30 years in good health.

About this clone: The sample contains more than one DNA sequence encoding this CDR3. The rearrangement uses TRBV5-1 and TRBJ2-5, with 8 bases aligning to TRBD1. Germline trimming cut 4 bases from V and 5 bases from J; bases unmatched to any gene: 4. Germline V gene lookup returns CDR1 SGHRS and CDR2 YFSETQ. This CDR3 comprises 13 residues. CDR3 sequence reads: CASSLGQGETQYF. CDR3 coding DNA: TGCGCCAGCAGCCTCGGACAGGGTGAGACCCAGTACTTC.

V is TRBV6-5 and J is TRBJ1-4, with 9 bases fitting TRBD1. V dropped 10 bases and J dropped 7; count of bases not matched to a gene: 10. Germline V gene sequence: CDR1 MNHEY, CDR2 SVGAGI. The CDR3 sequence is 14 residues long. CDR3 protein: CATAPGTGSEKLFF. DNA for the CDR3: TGTGCCACCGCCCCCGGGACAGGGAGTGAAAAACTGTTTTTT.

The CDR3 DNA is TGTGCCACCGGGACTAGCGGATCTAGCACAGATACGCAGTATTTT. Translation: CATGTSGSSTDTQYF. The chain has TRBV19 and TRBJ2-3; TRBD2 matches 11 bases. The CDR3 has 15 amino acids. V lost 10 bases to trimming and J lost 0 bases; unmatched junction nucleotides: 6. CDR1 and CDR2 from the germline V gene are LNHDA and SQIVND (reference sequence). Complete variable domain (other parts from reference TRBV19 and TRBJ2-3): DGGITQSPKYLFRKEGQNVTLSCEQNLNHDAMYWYRQDPGQGLRLIYYSQIVNDFQKGDIAEGYSVSREKKESFPLTVTSAQKNPTAFYLCATGTSGSSTDTQYFGPGTRLTVL.

There are a few counts of this clone. The genes are TRBV7-2 and TRBJ2-4; 7 positions match TRBD2. Germline V gene data show CDR1 as SGHTA and CDR2 as FQGNSA. The CDR3 covers 18 residues. With V trimmed by 1 base and J by 6 bases, 15 bases remained unmatched. As DNA, the CDR3 is TGTGCCAGCAGCTTAGTTGGGTTTACGGGAGGAAGCGTAAACATTCAGTACTTC. Translation: CASSLVGFTGGSVNIQYF.

Here the CDR3 DNA reads TGTGCCAGCAGCGCATCCTCTGGGGCTAATGAAAAACTGTTTTTT. Encoded protein: CASSASSGANEKLFF. The rearrangement links TRBV7-2 to TRBJ1-4; D is ambiguous. The germline V gene has CDR1 SGHTA and CDR2 FQGNSA. Trimming took off 5 bases at V and 3 bases at J, with 13 bases between the two ends. The CDR3 has 15 amino acids.

The chain uses TRBV10-3 and TRBJ2-3, with D perhaps given as TRBD1 or TRBD2 (5 bases each). Germline CDR1 ENHRY, CDR2 SYGVKD. This CDR3 spans 13 amino acids. V was pared by 9 bases and J by 5 bases, with 15 bases between. The CDR3 bases are TGTGCCATTGGACCCGGGGCGGAAGATACGCAGTATTTT. This gives the protein CAIGPGAEDTQYF.

The chain recombines TRBV28 with TRBJ2-7; D remains unclear. The germline V and J ends were trimmed by 6 bases and 4 bases, with 16 bases remaining between them. CDR1 is MDHEN, CDR2 SYDVKM, per germline. The CDR3 runs to 14 residues. The CDR3 DNA is TGTGCCAGCAGCTCTCGTCAAGGTAGATACGAGCAGTACTTC. This codes for CASSSRQGRYEQYF.

A single count supports this clone. V and J are TRBV2 and TRBJ1-2; TRBD1 matches 9 bases. V lost 6 bases and J lost 6; bases outside the gene matches: 11. This CDR3 spans 15 amino acids. Per the germline V gene, CDR1 is SNHLY and CDR2 is FYNNEI. The chain's CDR3 is CASSPNVGTGHGYTF. As DNA, the CDR3 is TGTGCCAGCAGCCCGAACGTAGGGACAGGGCATGGCTACACCTTC.

The J gene is TRBJ2-7, the V gene TRBV6-1; perhaps TRBD1 as D (6 bases). Germline V gives CDR1 MNHNS, CDR2 SASEGT. This CDR3 contains 13 residues. The V gene lost 5 bases and the J gene lost 3 bases, with 11 bases spanning the gap. The CDR3: CASSRMDSYEQYF. The CDR3 DNA is TGTGCCAGCAGTCGGATGGACAGCTACGAGCAGTACTTC.

This sequence joins TRBV28 and TRBJ1-5; D is unresolved. Germline V gene lookup returns CDR1 MDHEN and CDR2 SYDVKM. This CDR3 is built from 13 residues. V dropped 2 bases and J dropped 5 bases, with 7 bases sitting between them. The CDR3 DNA reads TGTGCCAGCAGTTTAGGCTACCATCAGCCCCAGCATTTT. Protein product: CASSLGYHQPQHF.

This sequence joins TRBV29-1 and TRBJ2-3; 16 bases line up with TRBD2. The CDR3 consists of 15 residues. After removal of 6 bases from V and 3 bases from J, the junction contained 3 bases not matched to a gene. CDR1 and CDR2 from the germline V gene are SQVTM and ANQGSEA. The CDR3 sequence: CSVRGLAGGTDTQYF. In DNA, the CDR3 is TGCAGCGTAAGGGGACTAGCGGGGGGGACAGATACGCAGTATTTT.

The chain uses TRBV2 and TRBJ2-5; maybe TRBD1 (8 bases). This CDR3 is built from 15 residues. Trimming took 7 bases from V and 5 from J, leaving 20 bases between them. Germline CDR1 and CDR2: SNHLY and FYNNEI. For the CDR3, the DNA is TGTGCCAGCACTCCGAACAGGGGGGGAGGCGAGACCCAGTACTTC. As protein: CASTPNRGGGETQYF.

The chain uses TRBV25-1 and TRBJ2-5; 10 bases fit TRBD1. The length of the CDR3 is 12 residues. After removal of 8 bases from V and 4 bases from J, the junction contained 1 base not matched to a gene. The germline V gene encodes CDR1 MGHDK and CDR2 SYGVNS. CDR3 DNA sequence: TGTGCCAGCTGGACAGGGGGAGAGACCCAGTACTTC. This encodes CASWTGGETQYF.

The rearrangement joins TRBV4-3 to TRBJ2-3, with no clear D. The CDR3 extends over 14 amino acids. V was trimmed by 0 bases and J by 2 bases, leaving 6 bases between them. Germline values: CDR1 LGHNA, CDR2 YSLEER. In DNA, the CDR3 is TGCGCCAGCAGCCAAGATAGTTACACAGATACGCAGTATTTT. It translates to CASSQDSYTDTQYF.

V gene TRBV5-1 combines with J gene TRBJ1-2; D may be TRBD1 (6 bases). V lost 2 bases, J lost 0 bases, and 20 bases lay in between. Per the germline V gene, CDR1 is SGHRS and CDR2 is YFSETQ. The CDR3 contains 18 residues. The CDR3 protein is CASSLGGTSTGANYGYTF. The CDR3 DNA sequence: TGCGCCAGCAGCTTAGGGGGGACTTCGACAGGTGCTAACTATGGCTACACCTTC.

V and J are TRBV2 and TRBJ1-6, with D unclear. Trimming shortened V by 6 bases and J by 10 bases, and 16 bases separated the two germline ends. CDR3 length: 14 amino acids. Germline lookup yields CDR1 SNHLY and CDR2 FYNNEI. In DNA form, the CDR3 reads TGTGCCAGCAGCACCGGGCTCGACGGGTCACCCCTCCACTTT. Translated, it gives CASSTGLDGSPLHF.

The chain is built from TRBV25-1 and TRBJ1-2, with D possibly TRBD1 on 5 matching bases. CDR1 and CDR2 from the germline V gene are MGHDK and SYGVNS. The ends were cut back, 3 bases at V and 7 bases at J, with 12 bases in the middle. CDR3 length: 13 amino acids. CDR3 in DNA: TGTGCCAGCAGTGATCCTCTGGGGCTTGGCTACACCTTC. It yields the protein CASSDPLGLGYTF.